This T cell receptor beta chain originates from a study of neoadjuvant anti-PD-1 for oral cavity cancer. About the study: Patients without progression received a fourth nivolumab dose around day 43, then surgical resection on days 50-56.

V was pared by 5 bases and J by 4 bases, with 19 bases between. Looked up from germline, CDR1 is MDHEN and CDR2 is SYDVKM. The CDR3 contains 16 residues. Time point described: after neoadjuvant nivolumab, at surgical resection. These oral cavity squamous cell carcinomas were HPV-negative and locally advanced. Whole-study findings and limits: Only a few patients per response group were TCR-analyzed; validation needed.

Here immunoSEQ multiplex PCR was the method, and the copy in TCRdb shows in-frame clones only, minus some. The profile shows 20,000 to 25,000 clones, 35% to 55% of them singletons. Remarks on this clone: Its specificity is unknown.

The clonotype comes from a person between 40 and 85 years old with oral cavity squamous cell carcinoma. The source material was tumor tissue, sampled after nivolumab (anti-PD-1) treatment. The chain recombines TRBV28 with TRBJ2-3; TRBD2 might be the D (6 bases). The CDR3 sequence is CASSPLRSGFSDTQYF. CDR3 nucleotide sequence: TGTGCCAGCAGTCCCCTCCGTAGCGGTTTCTCAGATACGCAGTATTTT. Looking up the rest from reference TRBV28 and TRBJ2-3 gives the full variable domain: DVKVTQSSRYLVKRTGEKVFLECVQDMDHENMFWYRQDPGLGLRLIYFSYDVKMKEKGDIPEGYSVSREKKERFSLILESASTNQTSMYLCASSPLRSGFSDTQYFGPGTRLTVL.